The T cell receptor beta chain described here comes from a study of type 1 regulatory T cells. Across the whole study: An in vitro protocol generated T-allo10, a Tr1-enriched, alloantigen-specific CD4 T cell product.

T-allo10 cells from the graft donor were described as anergic, host-alloantigen-specific, and alloantigen-specific suppressors. Concerning this clonotype itself: Its antigen is unknown.

TCRdb reprocessed the reads with MiXCR, giving one entry per CDR3 protein. This table holds roughly 71,000 distinct CDR3 sequences, 63% found once. The CDR3 contains 16 residues. The TCR sequence derives from a human donor in good health. Sequenced: cultured T cells, either the whole culture or a sorted T cell fraction (not recorded which). Specified subset: Tr1-enriched cell product generated in vitro against host alloantigens. The V call is TRBV21-1, the J call TRBJ2-7; the D call of TRBD2 is as the table states it, not checked on the DNA. TRBV21-1 constitutes a pseudogene. CDR3 coding DNA: TGTGCCAGCAGCAAAAGAGGCCGGAGGGAAGCCTACGAGCAGTACTTC. The encoded protein is CASSKRGRREAYEQYF.